The 3 T cell receptor beta chains presented below share a single source sample, sequenced in a study of radiotherapy plus CTLA-4 blockade in lung cancer. Libraries were prepared by immunoSEQ multiplex PCR; TCRdb keeps only in-frame clonotypes and omits some of them. The sample holds 50,000 or so clones, approximately 76% seen once. The material sequenced was peripheral blood, taken from a patient treated with radiotherapy plus ipilimumab. These receptors were collected from a human donor with non-small cell lung cancer who had stable disease on radiotherapy plus ipilimumab.

The chain couples TRBV6-5 to TRBJ1-1, with D possibly matching TRBD1 (5 bases). Trimming pared 6 bases from V and 4 bases from J, leaving 15 bases between. Germline lookup yields CDR1 MNHEY and CDR2 SVGAGI. The CDR3 sequence is 14 residues long. CDR3: CASRPNPGATEAFF. In DNA, the CDR3 is TGTGCCAGCAGACCTAACCCCGGGGCCACTGAAGCTTTCTTT.

The chain uses TRBV7-2 and TRBJ2-2; no reliable D call. The V gene lost 3 bases and the J gene lost 0 bases, with 8 bases spanning the gap. The CDR3 consists of 15 residues. The germline gives CDR1 SGHTA, CDR2 FQGNSA. This chain's CDR3 is CASSFQASNTGELFF. In DNA, the CDR3 is TGTGCCAGCAGCTTTCAAGCCTCGAACACCGGGGAGCTGTTTTTT.

Comments on this clone: The sample contains more than one DNA sequence encoding this CDR3. This rearrangement joins TRBV2 to TRBJ2-7; D not resolved. Germline values: CDR1 SNHLY, CDR2 FYNNEI. CDR3 length: 11 residues. Trimming pared 2 bases from V and 5 bases from J, leaving 4 bases between. The CDR3 region has the DNA TGTGCCAGCAGTGAACGGAACGAGCAGTACGTC. Translating it yields CASSERNEQYV.